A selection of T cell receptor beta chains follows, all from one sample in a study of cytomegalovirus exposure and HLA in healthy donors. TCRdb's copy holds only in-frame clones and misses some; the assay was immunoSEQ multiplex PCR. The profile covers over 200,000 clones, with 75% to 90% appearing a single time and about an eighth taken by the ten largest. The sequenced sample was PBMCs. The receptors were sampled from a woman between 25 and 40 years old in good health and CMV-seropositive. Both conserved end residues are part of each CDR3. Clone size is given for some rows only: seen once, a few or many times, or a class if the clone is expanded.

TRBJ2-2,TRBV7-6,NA,CASSPGQITGELFF
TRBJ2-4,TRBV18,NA,CASSLDGSFGGKNIQYF
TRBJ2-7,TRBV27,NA,CASSLSWTFSYEQYF
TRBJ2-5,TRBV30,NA,CAWGAGTQYF
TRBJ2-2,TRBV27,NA,CASTPLWGSLNTGELFF
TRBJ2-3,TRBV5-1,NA,CASSARPGGSTDTQYF
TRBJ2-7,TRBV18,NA,CASSPSVGQGYYEQYF
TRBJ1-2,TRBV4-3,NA,CASSQDPVPDPYGYTF
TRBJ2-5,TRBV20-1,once,CSARRLQTQYF
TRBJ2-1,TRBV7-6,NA,CASSLVSGRSYNEQFF
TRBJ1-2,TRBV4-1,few,CASSQVPRDGLTYGYTF
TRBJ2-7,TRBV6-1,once,CASKNRIIAYEQYF
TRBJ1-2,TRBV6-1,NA,CASSGAGGYGYTF
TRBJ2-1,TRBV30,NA,CAWNGGGINEQFF
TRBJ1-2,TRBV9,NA,CASSVDEDVLSGYTF
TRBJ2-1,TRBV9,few,CASSKFNEQFF
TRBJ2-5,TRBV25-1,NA,CASSPHHGTGGGETQYF
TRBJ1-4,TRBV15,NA,CATSRGRGASEKLFF
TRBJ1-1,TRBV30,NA,CAWSVGVNTEAFF
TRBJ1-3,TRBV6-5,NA,CASSLTGLGNTIYF
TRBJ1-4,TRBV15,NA,CATSRDQGNNEKLFF
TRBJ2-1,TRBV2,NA,CASSLGLADYNEQFF
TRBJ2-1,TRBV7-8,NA,CASSLGTSGWSYNEQFF